This T cell receptor beta chain was identified in a study of T cell changes during pregnancy in multiple sclerosis. CDR1 and CDR2 (germline): MNHNS, SASEGT. The V segment lost 6 bases and the J segment 5 bases; nucleotides outside the gene matches: 13. The CDR3 runs to 15 residues. Measured with immunoSEQ multiplex PCR; TCRdb has only the in-frame clones, and not every one. The sample records more than 35,000 clones, about 90% being singletons. The source was CD4+ T cells from peripheral blood mononuclear cells, collected before pregnancy. This chain uses TRBV6-1 with TRBJ2-7; 7 bases align to TRBD1. This TCR was sampled from a female donor with multiple sclerosis, enrolled in a pregnancy study. DNA for the CDR3: TGTGCCAGCAGCTCCCTTCCGGGACAGATCCACGAGCAGTACTTC. This codes for CASSSLPGQIHEQYF.